A single sample gave rise to the 26 T cell receptor beta chains below, sequenced in a study of vaccination effects on CD4 cells after COVID-19. Sequencing was performed with immunoSEQ multiplex PCR; in TCRdb, only in-frame clones are kept and a portion is missing. The sample lists 20,000 to 25,000 clones, around 79% occurring once. Antigens for these TCRs are unknown. Sequencing followed a ViraFEST assay step that expanded antigen-specific CD4+ T cells with viral peptide pools. CD4+ T cells were isolated after around 10 days of culture. None of the vaccinated had previously contracted SARS-CoV-2, and their nucleocapsid antibodies tested negative. The source was CD4+ T cells from PBMCs cultured with HCoV-NL63 spike peptides, collected before COVID-19 vaccination. These receptors were taken from a human donor who received a COVID-19 vaccine.

The chain is built from TRBV2 and TRBJ1-5; D uncertain. Per germline, CDR1 SNHLY and CDR2 FYNNEI. Trimming shortened V by 6 bases and J by 6 bases, and 9 bases separated the two germline ends. CDR3 length equals 12 residues. The CDR3 sequence: CASSGEVQPQHF. The CDR3 coding sequence is TGTGCCAGCAGCGGTGAAGTTCAGCCCCAGCATTTT.

The table lists this clone with a few counts. This sequence joins TRBV25-1 and TRBJ2-1, with 10 bases that match TRBD2. J gave up 1 base and V 1 base, and 4 bases lay outside the gene matches. The CDR3 contains 17 residues. The V gene's germline CDR1 is MGHDK and CDR2 SYGVNS. The CDR3 here is CASSEWLAGVSYNEQFF. The CDR3 DNA sequence: TGTGCCAGCAGTGAATGGCTAGCGGGAGTATCCTACAATGAGCAGTTCTTC.

The chain combines TRBV6-5 with TRBJ2-7, with TRBD2 matching over 8 bases. V lost 6 bases to trimming and J lost 4 bases; unmatched junction nucleotides: 11. The germline V gene encodes CDR1 MNHEY and CDR2 SVGAGI. This CDR3 has 15 amino acids. In DNA form, the CDR3 reads TGTGCCAGCAGACGGGGAGCGGGAGTTTTATACGAGCAGTACTTC. Translated, it gives CASRRGAGVLYEQYF.

This clone was seen a few times. The J gene is TRBJ2-1, the V gene TRBV11-2; no definite D call. This CDR3 comprises 14 residues. The germline CDR1 and CDR2 sequences are SGHAT and FQNNGV. Deletions cut 2 bases from V and 6 bases from J, with 11 bases between. The CDR3 sequence is CASSLFRPANEQFF. The CDR3 DNA follows: TGTGCCAGCAGCTTATTTAGGCCGGCCAATGAGCAGTTCTTC. Full variable domain (remainder filled in from reference TRBV11-2 and TRBJ2-1): EAGVAQSPRYKIIEKRQSVAFWCNPISGHATLYWYQQILGQGPKLLIQFQNNGVVDDSQLPKDRFSAERLKGVDSTLKIQPAKLEDSAVYLCASSLFRPANEQFFGPGTRLTVL.

V gene TRBV10-3 combines with J gene TRBJ1-2, with D maybe TRBD1 (5 bases). The CDR3 consists of 12 residues. Trimming shortened V by 7 bases and J by 5 bases, and 11 bases separated the two germline ends. In germline, CDR1 is ENHRY, CDR2 SYGVKD. The CDR3 nucleotides are TGTGCCATCAAGGGGTCGATTTATGGCTACACCTTC. Encoded protein: CAIKGSIYGYTF.

The chain couples TRBV5-6 to TRBJ2-6; TRBD1 matches at 8 bases. The CDR3 has 19 amino acids. J was trimmed by 1 base and V by 2 bases; bases with no gene match: 11. Germline-derived CDR1 and CDR2 are SGHDT and YYEEEE. The CDR3 coding sequence is TGTGCCAGCAGCTTCATTCCGGGACAGGCCAAATCTGGGGCCAACGTCCTGACTTTC. This gives the protein CASSFIPGQAKSGANVLTF.

The chain couples TRBV2 to TRBJ1-5; the D is unclear. With 4 bases removed from V and 4 bases from J, the gap between germline ends came to 17 bases. CDR3 length equals 16 residues. The germline V gene has CDR1 SNHLY and CDR2 FYNNEI. The CDR3 sequence is CASSVSRKIPNQPQHF. CDR3 nucleotide sequence: TGTGCCAGCAGTGTTTCCCGGAAAATTCCAAATCAGCCCCAGCATTTT.

This chain connects TRBV27 to TRBJ2-1, with 10 bases matching TRBD2. The CDR3 loop spans 16 amino acids. The V segment lost 2 bases and the J segment 4 bases; nucleotides outside the gene matches: 5. Germline V gives CDR1 MNHEY, CDR2 SMNVEV (reference sequence). The CDR3 sequence: CASSLGSGGPYNEQFF. The CDR3 DNA follows: TGTGCCAGCAGTTTAGGTAGCGGGGGGCCGTACAATGAGCAGTTCTTC.

This sequence joins TRBV7-9 and TRBJ1-1; D ambiguous. V was pared by 5 bases and J by 6 bases, with 19 bases between. Germline CDR1 SEHNR, CDR2 FQNEAQ (reference sequence). This CDR3 has 15 residues. This CDR3 reads CASSLMTRKVAEAFF. The DNA of the CDR3 is TGTGCCAGCAGCCTGATGACCCGAAAGGTCGCTGAAGCTTTCTTT.

This sequence joins TRBV6-4 and TRBJ1-1; no reliable D call. The CDR3 loop spans 13 amino acids. Germline V gives CDR1 MRHNA, CDR2 SNTAGT. Trimming took off 1 base at V and 5 bases at J, with 8 bases between the two ends. The CDR3 loop is CASSDWPGTEAFF. CDR3 nucleotides: TGTGCCAGCAGTGACTGGCCGGGGACTGAAGCTTTCTTT.

This chain connects TRBV3-1 (or the pseudogene TRBV3-2) to TRBJ2-5; 10 bases line up with TRBD2. The CDR3 is 16 residues long. CDR1 and CDR2 from the germline V gene are LGHDT and YNNKEL (reference sequence). V lost 0 bases to trimming and J lost 3 bases; unmatched junction nucleotides: 4. The CDR3 DNA follows: TGTGCCAGCAGCCAAGAAGCTGGACTAGCGGAAGAGACCCAGTACTTC. This translates into CASSQEAGLAEETQYF.

The chain joins TRBV5-1 to TRBJ1-5, with D possibly being TRBD1 (6 bases). CDR3 length: 15 residues. The germline V gene encodes CDR1 SGHRS and CDR2 YFSETQ. V gave up 4 bases and J gave up 6 bases, with 17 bases separating them. The CDR3 here is CASSPGGGRGQPQHF. CDR3 sequence (DNA): TGCGCCAGCAGCCCTGGGGGGGGGCGAGGTCAGCCCCAGCATTTT.

The chain is built from TRBV2 and TRBJ1-6; D is unclear. Between the trimmed V and J ends, which lost 2 bases and 7 bases, there was a span of 9 bases. The CDR3 runs 14 residues. The V gene's germline CDR1 is SNHLY and CDR2 FYNNEI. The CDR3 sequence is CASSETRRNSPLHF. The CDR3 DNA follows: TGTGCCAGCAGTGAAACCAGACGCAATTCACCCCTCCACTTT.

The chain uses TRBV5-5 and TRBJ1-1, with D unclear. V dropped 3 bases and J dropped 1 base, with 10 bases sitting between them. CDR3 length: 14 amino acids. The germline V gene has CDR1 SGHKS and CDR2 YYEKEE (reference sequence). This chain's CDR3 is CASSYGPSNTEAFF. The DNA for the CDR3 is TGTGCCAGCAGCTACGGCCCGTCGAACACTGAAGCTTTCTTT.

This sequence joins TRBV10-3 and TRBJ2-4; 14 bases are shared with TRBD2. This CDR3 comprises 17 residues. Germline CDR1 reads ENHRY; CDR2 reads SYGVKD. V dropped 6 bases and J dropped 0; count of bases not matched to a gene: 4. The CDR3 loop reads CAIRGTSGSGAKNIQYF. The DNA of the CDR3 is TGTGCCATCAGGGGGACTAGCGGGAGTGGAGCCAAAAACATTCAGTACTTC.

J is TRBJ2-1 and V is TRBV9; 8 nucleotides line up with TRBD2. After removal of 3 bases from V and 9 bases from J, the junction contained 8 bases not matched to a gene. The CDR3 covers 14 residues. Germline-derived CDR1 and CDR2 are SGDLS and YYNGEE. CDR3 amino acids: CASSGRGGVTEQFF. The CDR3 nucleotides read TGTGCCAGCAGCGGCCGGGGGGGGGTCACTGAGCAGTTCTTC.

DNA of the CDR3: TGTGCCAGCAGTTTATTGGCCGGACGGGGTAGCAATCAGCCCCAGCATTTT. This gives the protein CASSLLAGRGSNQPQHF. The rearrangement joins TRBV27 to TRBJ1-5; D not certain. Germline V gives CDR1 MNHEY, CDR2 SMNVEV (reference sequence). Trimming pared 1 base from V and 0 bases from J, leaving 13 bases between. The CDR3 contains 17 residues.

The chain links TRBV29-1 to TRBJ1-2; TRBD1 matches at 7 bases. V lost 7 bases and J lost 4; bases outside the gene matches: 9. This CDR3 contains 13 residues. The germline V gene encodes CDR1 SQVTM and CDR2 ANQGSEA. The CDR3 loop reads CSAFPGQSYGYTF. The CDR3 region has the DNA TGCAGCGCATTTCCGGGACAGAGCTATGGCTACACCTTC.

The V and J genes are TRBV3-1 (or the pseudogene TRBV3-2) and TRBJ2-7; 9 bases are shared with TRBD1. V was pared by 6 bases and J by 1 base, with 10 bases of the junction left unmatched. Germline CDR1 reads LGHDT; CDR2 reads YNNKEL (reference sequence). The length of the CDR3 is 16 residues. CDR3 amino acids: CASSQSAGTGSYEQYF. The CDR3 DNA sequence: TGTGCCAGCAGTCAGAGCGCCGGGACAGGGTCCTACGAGCAGTACTTC.

V gene TRBV2 combines with J gene TRBJ2-5, with 7 bases lining up with TRBD2. J lost 1 base, V lost 4 bases, and 9 bases had no gene match. Germline CDR1 and CDR2: SNHLY and FYNNEI. The CDR3 sequence is 16 residues long. The CDR3 reads CASSGSGWAAQETQYF. For the CDR3, the DNA is TGTGCCAGCAGTGGTAGCGGGTGGGCCGCCCAAGAGACCCAGTACTTC.

V usage is TRBV18 and J usage is TRBJ2-3; D perhaps matches TRBD2 (6 bases). The CDR3 sequence is 14 residues long. Trimming cost V 9 bases and J 2 bases, with 15 bases left between them. Germline V gives CDR1 KGHSH, CDR2 LQKENI. Here the CDR3 DNA reads TGTGCCAGTCGGCGGGGACTCCCCACAGATACGCAGTATTTT. It yields the protein CASRRGLPTDTQYF.

The chain carries TRBV25-1 and TRBJ2-5, with 9 bases aligning to TRBD1. The germline V gene has CDR1 MGHDK and CDR2 SYGVNS. The CDR3 contains 14 residues. With 6 bases clipped from V and 0 bases from J, the junction kept 2 bases outside the gene matches. The CDR3 DNA sequence: TGTGCCAGCAGCGGACAGGGGCACCAAGAGACCCAGTACTTC. Translating it yields CASSGQGHQETQYF.

The V and J genes are TRBV10-3 and TRBJ2-3, with D tentatively TRBD2 (6 bases). The V gene's germline CDR1 is ENHRY and CDR2 SYGVKD. Deletions cut 5 bases from V and 0 bases from J, with 12 bases between. The CDR3 extends over 15 amino acids. The CDR3 protein is CAISPAGKSTDTQYF. As DNA, the CDR3 is TGTGCCATCAGTCCTGCGGGGAAGAGCACAGATACGCAGTATTTT.

The rearrangement uses TRBV7-3 and TRBJ2-3; the D gene is possibly TRBD1 (6 bases). The CDR3 sequence is 12 residues long. CDR1 and CDR2 from the germline V gene are SGHTA and FQGTGA. Trimming took off 4 bases at V and 6 bases at J, with 8 bases between the two ends. The CDR3 is CASSYQGDTQYF. DNA for the CDR3: TGTGCCAGCAGCTACCAGGGGGATACGCAGTATTTT.

V is TRBV18 and J is TRBJ2-1; tentative D call: TRBD2 (6 bases). The V gene's germline CDR1 is KGHSH and CDR2 LQKENI. V gave up 4 bases and J gave up 5 bases, with 12 bases separating them. The CDR3 loop spans 14 amino acids. The CDR3 DNA follows: TGTGCCAGCTCACGACTAGTTTCGAACAATGAGCAGTTCTTC. Its translation: CASSRLVSNNEQFF.

The chain recombines TRBV24-1 with TRBJ1-3; D remains ambiguous. Germline V gene sequence: CDR1 KGHDR, CDR2 SFDVKD. The ends were cut back, 4 bases at V and 4 bases at J, with 13 bases in the middle. The length of the CDR3 is 15 residues. The DNA for the CDR3 is TGTGCCACCAGTGACCCCGGGAGCACAGGAAACACCATATATTTT. The encoded protein is CATSDPGSTGNTIYF.